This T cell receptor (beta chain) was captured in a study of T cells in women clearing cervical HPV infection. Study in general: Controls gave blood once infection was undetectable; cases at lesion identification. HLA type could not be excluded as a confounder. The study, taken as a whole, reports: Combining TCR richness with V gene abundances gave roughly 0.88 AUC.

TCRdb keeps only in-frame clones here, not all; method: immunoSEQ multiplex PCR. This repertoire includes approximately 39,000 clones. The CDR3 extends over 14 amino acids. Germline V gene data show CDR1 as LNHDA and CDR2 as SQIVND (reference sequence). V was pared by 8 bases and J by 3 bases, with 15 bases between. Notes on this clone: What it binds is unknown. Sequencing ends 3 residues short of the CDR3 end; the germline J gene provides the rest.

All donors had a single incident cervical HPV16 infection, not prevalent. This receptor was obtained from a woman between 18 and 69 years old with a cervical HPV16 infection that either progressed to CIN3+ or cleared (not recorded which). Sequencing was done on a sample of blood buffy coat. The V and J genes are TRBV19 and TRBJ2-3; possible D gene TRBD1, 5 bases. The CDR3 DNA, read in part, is TGTGCCAGTGGAAGGGGCCTCGGGACAGATACG. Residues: CASGRGLGTDT. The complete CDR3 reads CASGRGLGTDTQYF.